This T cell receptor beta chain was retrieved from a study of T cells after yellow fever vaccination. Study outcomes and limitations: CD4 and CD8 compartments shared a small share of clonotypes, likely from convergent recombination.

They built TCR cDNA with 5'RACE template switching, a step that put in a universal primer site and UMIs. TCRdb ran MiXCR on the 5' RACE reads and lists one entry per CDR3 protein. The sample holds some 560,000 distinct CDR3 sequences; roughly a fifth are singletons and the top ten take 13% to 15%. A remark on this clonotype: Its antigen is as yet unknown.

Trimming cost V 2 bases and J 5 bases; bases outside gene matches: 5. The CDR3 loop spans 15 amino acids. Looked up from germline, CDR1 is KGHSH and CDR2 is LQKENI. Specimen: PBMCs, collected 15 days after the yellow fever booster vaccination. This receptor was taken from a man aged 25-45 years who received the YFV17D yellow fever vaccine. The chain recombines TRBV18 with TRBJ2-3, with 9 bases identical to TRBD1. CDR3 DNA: TGTGCCAGCTCACCAGGTCGACAGGGGGGAGATACGCAGTATTTT. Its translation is CASSPGRQGGDTQYF. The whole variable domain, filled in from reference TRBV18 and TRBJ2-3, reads NAGVMQNPRHLVRRRGQEARLRCSPMKGHSHVYWYRQLPEEGLKFMVYLQKENIIDESGMPKERFSAEFPKEGPSILRIQQVVRGDSAAYFCASSPGRQGGDTQYFGPGTRLTVL.